This T cell receptor beta chain was recovered during a study of human T cells and chemical hapten exposure. The germline V and J ends were trimmed by 5 bases and 4 bases, with 11 bases remaining between them. The CDR3 length is 13 residues. Germline CDR1 reads MNHEY; CDR2 reads SMNVEV (reference sequence). The time point is: patch test 1, 2 weeks after DPC sensitization. Treatment denoted: therapeutic diphenylcyclopropenone sensitization with weekly scalp DPC. TCRdb passed the RACE reads through MiXCR, listing each CDR3 protein once. This table holds around 120,000 distinct CDR3 sequences, roughly an eighth found once.

The gene calls are TRBV27 and TRBJ1-1; D might be TRBD1 (5 bases). The specimen comprised whole blood, sampled in connection with sensitization to the hapten diphenylcyclopropenone (DPC). This receptor was taken from a man younger than 35 with alopecia areata. Some clones in this sample may be carry-over from other donors' samples. The CDR3 nucleotides read TGTGCCAGCAGTCCTTGGGGGGGCACTGAAGCTTTCTTT. Its protein product is CASSPWGGTEAFF.